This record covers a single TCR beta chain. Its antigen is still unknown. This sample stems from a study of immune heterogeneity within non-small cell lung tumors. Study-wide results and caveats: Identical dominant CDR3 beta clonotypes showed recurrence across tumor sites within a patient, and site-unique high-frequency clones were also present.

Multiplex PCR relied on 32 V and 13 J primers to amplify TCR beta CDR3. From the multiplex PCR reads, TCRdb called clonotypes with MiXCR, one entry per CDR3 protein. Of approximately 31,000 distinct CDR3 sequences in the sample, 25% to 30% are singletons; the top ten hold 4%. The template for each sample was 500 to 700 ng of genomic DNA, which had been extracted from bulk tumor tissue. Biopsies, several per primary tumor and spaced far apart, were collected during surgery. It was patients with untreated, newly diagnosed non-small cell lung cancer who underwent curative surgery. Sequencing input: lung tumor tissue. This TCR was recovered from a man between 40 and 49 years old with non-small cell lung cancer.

The DNA for the CDR3 is TGTGCCACCACTAGCGGGGCGGGCACAGATACGCAGTATTTT. It is translated as CATTSGAGTDTQYF. The chain employs TRBV12-3 or TRBV12-4 and TRBJ2-3; 10 bases align to TRBD2. The CDR3 is made up of 14 amino acids. V shed 10 bases, J shed 1 base, and the junction held 5 bases outside the gene matches.